This section outlines one T cell receptor (beta chain) sequence together with its context. The data were obtained in a study of blood T cell repertoires in COVID-19. Turning to the study itself: Sources were T cells, B-cell-depleted T cells, or PBMCs; the material itself was cDNA or gDNA.

Generated by immunoSEQ multiplex PCR, the TCRdb table keeps only in-frame clones and is missing some. This table has roughly 200,000 clones, about four fifths appearing once. The V gene's germline CDR1 is LGHNA and CDR2 YNFKEQ. CDR3 length equals 19 residues. Trimming at V came to 4 bases and at J to 10 bases, leaving 23 bases not matched to a gene. The sample comprised peripheral blood. The origin of this receptor is a man in his forties with active or convalescent COVID-19. This chain links TRBV4-2 with TRBJ2-1; 9 bases align to TRBD2. CDR3 loop: CASSRTSVERGDHPWEQFF. CDR3 in DNA: TGTGCCAGCAGCCGCACATCGGTGGAGCGGGGGGACCACCCCTGGGAGCAGTTCTTC.